The 32 T cell receptor beta chains given below trace back to one sample, sequenced in a study of CD8 T cells in Susac syndrome. Random hexamers were used to reverse transcribe roughly 0.45 to 1 ug of RNA. Via MiXCR, TCRdb re-called the immunoSEQ multiplex PCR reads, giving one row per CDR3 protein. The data contain 150,000 to 200,000 distinct CDR3 sequences, under 95% of them seen just once; the ten biggest clones take up under 0.095%. Input material: CD4+ T cells from PBMCs. The receptors originated from a human donor with multiple sclerosis.

The CDR3 DNA follows: TGTGCCAGCAGTTACTCGGGACACTCGAACACTGAAGCTTTCTTT. It is translated as CASSYSGHSNTEAFF. The chain joins TRBV28 to TRBJ1-1, with a possible D match to TRBD1 (6 bases). V was cut by 4 bases and J by 1 base, with 13 bases left in between. Germline V gene sequence: CDR1 MDHEN, CDR2 SYDVKM. There are 15 residues in the CDR3. The variable domain in full, with the rest retrieved from reference TRBV28 and TRBJ1-1, is DVKVTQSSRYLVKRTGEKVFLECVQDMDHENMFWYRQDPGLGLRLIYFSYDVKMKEKGDIPEGYSVSREKKERFSLILESASTNQTSMYLCASSYSGHSNTEAFFGQGTRLTVV.

J is TRBJ1-5 and V is TRBV21-1; the table gives TRBD1 as D, unverified against the DNA. TRBV21-1 is recorded as a pseudogene. The CDR3 loop spans 15 amino acids. The CDR3 DNA sequence: TGTTTAATTCCTCCGGGACAGGGTGGGTATCAGCCCCAGCATTTT. Encoded protein: CLIPPGQGGYQPQHF.

The chain carries TRBV28 and TRBJ2-3, with D possibly TRBD2 on 6 matching bases. V lost 7 bases, J lost 2 bases, and 13 bases lay in between. The germline V gene has CDR1 MDHEN and CDR2 SYDVKM. The CDR3 totals 14 residues. The CDR3 loop reads CASTLGTYTDTQYF. The CDR3 DNA reads as TGTGCCAGCACCTTGGGGACTTACACAGATACGCAGTATTTT.

The chain joins TRBV27 to TRBJ1-2; no clear D gene. Germline assignment: CDR1 MNHEY and CDR2 SMNVEV (reference sequence). Trimming took off 3 bases at V and 4 bases at J, with 12 bases between the two ends. This CDR3 has 14 residues. The CDR3 nucleotides are TGTGCCAGCAGTTTGGCGGGTCCCCTCTATGGCTACACCTTC. This encodes CASSLAGPLYGYTF.

The chain links TRBV7-9 to TRBJ2-1; D not certain. This CDR3 has 12 amino acids. Deletions cut 0 bases from V and 14 bases from J, with 11 bases between. Looked up from germline, CDR1 is SEHNR and CDR2 is FQNEAQ (reference sequence). CDR3 amino acids: CASSLAAVGKFF. The DNA of the CDR3 is TGTGCCAGCAGCTTAGCTGCGGTGGGGAAGTTCTTC.

The V and J genes are TRBV6-1 and TRBJ1-1; TRBD1 is a possible D gene (6 bases). This CDR3 comprises 16 residues. Deletions cut 7 bases from V and 2 bases from J, with 20 bases between. Germline CDR1 reads MNHNS; CDR2 reads SASEGT. The CDR3 loop reads CASTKMGGGSNTEAFF. CDR3 nucleotides: TGTGCCAGCACTAAGATGGGGGGCGGGAGTAACACTGAAGCTTTCTTT.

The J gene is TRBJ1-5, the V gene TRBV6-2 or TRBV6-3; D unclear. CDR3 length: 17 amino acids. The ends were cut back, 0 bases at V and 0 bases at J, with 12 bases in the middle. In germline, CDR1 is MNHEY, CDR2 SVGEGT. CDR3 protein: CASSYSIGEYSNQPQHF. The CDR3 coding sequence is TGTGCCAGCAGTTACTCGATTGGGGAGTATAGCAATCAGCCCCAGCATTTT.

The genes are TRBV20-1 and TRBJ2-3, with D unresolved. Trimming shortened V by 3 bases and J by 1 base, and 8 bases separated the two germline ends. Germline V gene sequence: CDR1 DFQATT, CDR2 SNEGSKA (reference sequence). CDR3 length: 13 amino acids. DNA for the CDR3: TGCAGTGCTAGTGCCGGAGGCACAGATACGCAGTATTTT. Protein: CSASAGGTDTQYF.

The chain joins TRBV12-3 or TRBV12-4 to TRBJ1-3; D not certain. CDR3 size: 14 residues. Trimming removed 6 bases from V and 4 bases from J, with 13 bases in between. CDR3 region: CASSKGNLGNTIYF. In nucleotides, the CDR3 is TGTGCCAGCAGCAAAGGGAATCTGGGAAACACCATATATTTT.

The V and J genes are TRBV20-1 and TRBJ2-1, with 9 nucleotides matching TRBD2. CDR1 is DFQATT, CDR2 SNEGSKA, per germline (reference sequence). The V gene end was trimmed by 3 bases and the J gene end by 0 bases; junction bases not matched to a gene: 3. The CDR3 runs 15 residues. The CDR3 protein is CSASGLAFSYNEQFF. In nucleotides, the CDR3 is TGCAGTGCTAGCGGACTAGCGTTCTCCTACAATGAGCAGTTCTTC.

V gene TRBV20-1 combines with J gene TRBJ1-4; perhaps TRBD1 as D (6 bases). The CDR3 is 15 amino acids. V was clipped by 1 base and J by 11 bases, with 20 bases between them. Per germline, CDR1 DFQATT and CDR2 SNEGSKA (reference sequence). The CDR3 here is CSARGGGRSLAKLFF. The CDR3 bases are TGCAGTGCTAGAGGGGGGGGGCGAAGCCTTGCTAAACTGTTTTTT.

The rearrangement joins TRBV4-3 to TRBJ1-4; D unclear. The CDR3 is 14 residues long. Germline-derived CDR1 and CDR2 are LGHNA and YSLEER. V lost 1 base and J lost 6, with 9 bases in between. Here the CDR3 DNA reads TGCGCCAGCAGCCAAGGTAGACCGGATGAAAAACTGTTTTTT. It is translated as CASSQGRPDEKLFF.

The CDR3 coding sequence is TGTGCCAGCAGCTTTGTCGAGCAGTACTTC. It specifies CASSFVEQYF. This chain uses TRBV12-1 with TRBJ2-7. TRBV12-1 is noted as a pseudogene. The CDR3 has 10 residues.

V gene TRBV29-1 combines with J gene TRBJ2-5, with unresolved D. This CDR3 has 12 amino acids. V lost 2 bases to trimming and J lost 4 bases, with 8 bases between them. The germline V gene has CDR1 SQVTM and CDR2 ANQGSEA. CDR3 amino acids: CSVERPSETQYF. DNA for the CDR3: TGCAGCGTTGAAAGGCCCTCAGAGACCCAGTACTTC.

A few counts support this clonotype. The gene calls are TRBV28 and TRBJ1-2, with D possibly being TRBD1 (5 bases). CDR3 size: 12 residues. Germline CDR1 reads MDHEN; CDR2 reads SYDVKM. The V and J ends lost 2 bases and 6 bases respectively, with 7 bases between them. The CDR3: CASSLTRDGYTF. Written as DNA, the CDR3 is TGTGCCAGCAGTTTAACCAGGGATGGCTACACCTTC.

CDR3 loop: CASSMRPGGEQFF. Here the CDR3 DNA reads TGTGCCAGTAGTATGAGGCCAGGTGGTGAGCAGTTCTTC. The chain carries TRBV19 and TRBJ2-1; D is unresolved. This CDR3 is built from 13 residues. The ends were cut back, 3 bases at V and 9 bases at J, with 12 bases in the middle. The germline CDR1 and CDR2 sequences are LNHDA and SQIVND (reference sequence).

The V and J genes are TRBV5-4 and TRBJ2-1; TRBD2 might be the D (7 bases). Trimming cost V 7 bases and J 0 bases, with 14 bases left between them. CDR1 SGHNT and CDR2 YYREEE come from the germline V gene (reference sequence). The CDR3 length is 15 residues. The CDR3: CASLPRGGSYNEQFF. Here the CDR3 DNA reads TGTGCCAGCCTCCCTAGGGGGGGCTCCTACAATGAGCAGTTCTTC.

This chain uses TRBV12-3 or TRBV12-4 with TRBJ2-7; TRBD1 agrees at 11 bases. Trimming took 4 bases from V and 6 from J; bases not matched to a gene: 5. There are 14 residues in the CDR3. The CDR3 sequence is CASSSDRGPIEQYF. The CDR3 DNA is TGTGCCAGCAGTTCGGACAGGGGGCCGATCGAGCAGTACTTC.

This chain links TRBV12-3 or TRBV12-4 with TRBJ2-5; TRBD2 is a possible D gene (5 bases). The CDR3 loop spans 13 amino acids. Trimming cost V 11 bases and J 2 bases, with 15 bases left between them. The CDR3 DNA is TGTGCCTGCCGCCGGGGTCCGCAAGAGACCCAGTACTTC. Protein sequence: CACRRGPQETQYF.

The chain joins TRBV20-1 to TRBJ2-3; the D is unclear. The CDR3 extends over 13 amino acids. Trimming took off 5 bases at V and 2 bases at J, with 11 bases between the two ends. Germline CDR1 is DFQATT and CDR2 is SNEGSKA (reference sequence). CDR3 residues: CSARPPVTDTQYF. CDR3 DNA sequence: TGCAGTGCTCGGCCCCCAGTCACAGATACGCAGTATTTT.

The CDR3 loop reads CAWSQGTGDSAFF. Here the CDR3 DNA reads TGTGCCTGGAGTCAAGGGACAGGGGATAGCGCTTTCTTT. The genes are TRBV30 and TRBJ1-1; 10 bases fit TRBD1. The germline gives CDR1 GTSNPN, CDR2 SVGIG (reference sequence). The CDR3 loop spans 13 amino acids. After removal of 2 bases from V and 11 bases from J, the junction contained 8 bases not matched to a gene.

This rearrangement joins TRBV5-1 to TRBJ1-1; 10 nucleotides agree with TRBD1. With 4 bases clipped from V and 0 bases from J, the junction kept 12 bases outside the gene matches. The CDR3 extends over 18 amino acids. Germline loops: CDR1 SGHRS, CDR2 YFSETQ. The CDR3 region is CASSPGPGQGYMNTEAFF. The DNA of the CDR3 is TGCGCCAGCAGCCCGGGACCGGGACAGGGGTACATGAACACTGAAGCTTTCTTT.

CDR3 sequence: CASSGRAYEQYF. CDR3 DNA sequence: TGTGCCAGCAGTGGCAGGGCCTACGAGCAGTACTTC. The chain couples TRBV25-1 to TRBJ2-7; D possibly corresponds to TRBD1 (5 bases). CDR1 and CDR2 from the germline V gene are MGHDK and SYGVNS. The CDR3 runs 12 residues. The V gene lost 4 bases and the J gene lost 2 bases, with 6 bases spanning the gap.

The chain employs TRBV7-7 and TRBJ2-2, with a possible D match to TRBD2 (6 bases). This CDR3 is 15 amino acids long. V was clipped by 3 bases and J by 7 bases, with 15 bases between them. Germline values: CDR1 SSHAT, CDR2 FNYEAQ (reference sequence). The CDR3, as DNA: TGTGCCAGCAGCTTGGGAGGAATAAAGGGCGGGGAGCTGTTTTTT. Residues: CASSLGGIKGGELFF.

This chain uses TRBV2 with TRBJ2-5; the D gene is possibly TRBD2 (5 bases). The V end lost 5 bases, the J end lost 0 bases, and 13 bases lay between the germline ends. Germline CDR1 and CDR2: SNHLY and FYNNEI. This CDR3 contains 15 residues. DNA of the CDR3: TGTGCCAGCAGTACTCCTGCGACTAACCAAGAGACCCAGTACTTC. As protein: CASSTPATNQETQYF.

The CDR3 nucleotides read TGTGCCAGCAGCCAACTGAGGACCGACTCTAGATATGGCTACACCTTC. Translating it yields CASSQLRTDSRYGYTF. V usage is TRBV3-1 and J usage is TRBJ1-2; D not certain. V lost 2 bases and J 5 bases, leaving 18 bases between the germline ends. Germline CDR1 is LGHDT and CDR2 is YNNKEL (reference sequence). The CDR3 spans 16 residues.

The gene calls are TRBV4-3 and TRBJ2-7, with 8 bases aligning to TRBD2. J lost 1 base, V lost 2 bases, and 13 bases had no gene match. Germline V CDR1 and CDR2: LGHNA, YSLEER. This CDR3 has 18 amino acids. The CDR3 nucleotides read TGCGCCAGCAGCCAATACTGGGTGATTAGCGGGAAGTCCTACGAGCAGTACTTC. This sequence encodes CASSQYWVISGKSYEQYF.

The rearrangement joins TRBV20-1 to TRBJ1-1; D not resolved. The V and J ends lost 1 base and 3 bases respectively, with 15 bases between them. Per germline, CDR1 DFQATT and CDR2 SNEGSKA (reference sequence). CDR3 length equals 15 residues. The CDR3 reads CSARAFGTAYTEAFF. For the CDR3, the DNA is TGCAGTGCTAGAGCCTTTGGAACGGCTTACACTGAAGCTTTCTTT.

The chain is built from TRBV6-6 and TRBJ1-2; 7 bases are a match to TRBD1. The V gene's germline CDR1 is MNHNY and CDR2 SVGAGI (reference sequence). The length of the CDR3 is 15 residues. Trimming took 6 bases from V and 4 from J; bases not matched to a gene: 11. The CDR3 region is CASRGGTADSYGYTF. Here the CDR3 DNA reads TGTGCCAGCAGAGGCGGGACAGCCGATTCCTATGGCTACACCTTC.

In its sample, this clonotype was seen a few times. This chain joins TRBV23-1 and TRBJ1-4, with D unclear. TRBV23-1 belongs to the ORF category, with a function that is uncertain. CDR3 length: 12 residues. V was pared by 0 bases and J by 9 bases, with 5 bases between. The CDR3 region has the DNA TGCGCCAGCAGTCAATCGGGGAAAAAACTGTTTTTT. Translating gives CASSQSGKKLFF.

V and J are TRBV4-1 and TRBJ2-7; possibly TRBD1 for D (6 bases). This CDR3 comprises 15 residues. Germline V gene sequence: CDR1 MGHRA, CDR2 YSYEKL. V lost 0 bases, J lost 6 bases, and 15 bases lay in between. CDR3 nucleotide sequence: TGCGCCAGCAGCCAAGATTGGGGGACACTCTGCGAGCAGTACTTC. Residues: CASSQDWGTLCEQYF.

This clonotype has only one observation. The junction shows a germline mismatch at one end, possibly a read error. V gene TRBV4-1 combines with J gene TRBJ2-3; possible D gene TRBD2, 5 bases. Germline CDR1 reads MGHRA; CDR2 reads YSYEKL. The CDR3 covers 17 residues. For the CDR3, the DNA is TGCGCCAGCAGCCCCCTCCCGGCGGTCGCTAGCACAGATACGCAGTTTTTT. Its protein product is CASSPLPAVASTDTQFF.